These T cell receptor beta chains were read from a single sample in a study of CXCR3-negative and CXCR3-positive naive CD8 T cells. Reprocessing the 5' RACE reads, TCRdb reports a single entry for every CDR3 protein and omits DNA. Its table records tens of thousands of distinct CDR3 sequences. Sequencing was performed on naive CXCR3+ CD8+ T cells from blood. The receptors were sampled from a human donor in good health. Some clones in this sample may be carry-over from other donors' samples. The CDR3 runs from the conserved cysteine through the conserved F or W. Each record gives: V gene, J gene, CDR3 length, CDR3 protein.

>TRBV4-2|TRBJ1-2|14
CASSPFSTGGGYTF
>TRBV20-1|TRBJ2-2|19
CSARDARTMADVNTGELFF
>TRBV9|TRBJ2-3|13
CASSPPVWDTQYF
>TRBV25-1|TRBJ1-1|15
CASSGNRGDGAEAFF
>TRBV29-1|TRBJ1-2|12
CSAPTADYGYAF
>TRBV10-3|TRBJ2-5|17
CAISEIRDRGRRETQYF
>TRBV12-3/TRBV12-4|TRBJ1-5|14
CASSLGHLHQPQHF
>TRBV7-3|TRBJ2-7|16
CASSPPPGALTYEQYF
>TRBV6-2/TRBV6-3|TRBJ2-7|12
CASTPSGYEQYF
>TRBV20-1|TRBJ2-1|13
CSARTLAGNEQFF
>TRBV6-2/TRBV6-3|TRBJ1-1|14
CASNLQGALPEAFF
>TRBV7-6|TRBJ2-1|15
CASSLDGAQYNEQFF
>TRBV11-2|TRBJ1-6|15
CASSFGALSNSPLHF
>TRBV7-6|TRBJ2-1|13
CASSLRLYNEQFF
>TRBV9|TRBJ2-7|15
CASSVGTGEGYEQYF
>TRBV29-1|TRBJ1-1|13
CSVPPAPNTEAFF
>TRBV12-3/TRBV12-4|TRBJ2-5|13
CASSFPAGETQYF
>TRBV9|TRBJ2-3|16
CASSVGARGGSDTQYF
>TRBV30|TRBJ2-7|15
CAWSVDRGNSYEQYF
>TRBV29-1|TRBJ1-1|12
CSGNRGNTEAFF
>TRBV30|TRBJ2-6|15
CAWSGVHSGANVLTF
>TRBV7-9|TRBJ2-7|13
CASSSPVPYEQYF
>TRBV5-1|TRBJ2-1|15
CASSLDAGAYNEQFF
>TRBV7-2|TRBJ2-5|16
CASSIIPSGGQETQYF
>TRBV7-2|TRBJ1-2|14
CASILYLGDYGYTF
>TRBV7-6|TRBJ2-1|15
CASGSSGGAPNEQFF
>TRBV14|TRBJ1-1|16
CASSQVHRGLNTEAFF
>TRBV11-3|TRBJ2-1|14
CASSDRGSYNEQFF
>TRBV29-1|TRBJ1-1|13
CSVEGGLNTEAFF
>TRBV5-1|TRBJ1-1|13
CASRRGLNTEAFF
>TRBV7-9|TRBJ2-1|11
CASSSVGLEFF
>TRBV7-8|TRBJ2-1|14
CASSFGTGGNEQFF
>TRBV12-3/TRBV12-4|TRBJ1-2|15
CASSSFNDRPYGYTF
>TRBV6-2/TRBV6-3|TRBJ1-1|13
CASSYPLNTEAFF
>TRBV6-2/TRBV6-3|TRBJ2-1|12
CASGFFYNEQFF
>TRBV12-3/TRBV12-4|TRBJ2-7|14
CASIGGLALCEQYF
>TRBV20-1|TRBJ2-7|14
CSARGLAGLYEQYF
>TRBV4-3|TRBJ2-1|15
CASSQGWSLGNEQFF
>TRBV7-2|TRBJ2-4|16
CASSLSVGQGGLFQYF
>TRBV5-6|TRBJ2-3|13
CASSLGTTDTQYF
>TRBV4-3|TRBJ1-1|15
CASSQDRNMNTEAFF
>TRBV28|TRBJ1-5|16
CASSVIRLDRDLPQHF
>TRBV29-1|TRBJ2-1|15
CSVEPSRGRVDEQFF
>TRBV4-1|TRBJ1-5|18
CASSQVTGTGVGHQPQHF
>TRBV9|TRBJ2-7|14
CASSAWDRSYEQYF
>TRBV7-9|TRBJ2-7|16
CASSFLGTMRSYEQYF
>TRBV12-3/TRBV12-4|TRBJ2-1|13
CASSSGQHNEQFF
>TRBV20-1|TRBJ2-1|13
CSANPVTSNEQFF
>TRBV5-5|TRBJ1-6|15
CASSLVTDYNSPLHF
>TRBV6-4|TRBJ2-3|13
CASARTSEDTQYF
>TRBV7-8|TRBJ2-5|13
CASSDRYQETQYF
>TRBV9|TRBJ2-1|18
CASSASGTSGGAVDEQFF
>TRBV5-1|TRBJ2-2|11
CASSATGELFF
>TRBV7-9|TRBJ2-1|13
CASSPTGGSEQFF